A selection of T cell receptor beta chains follows, all from one sample in a study of CD8+ T cells in alopecia areata. Measured with immunoSEQ multiplex PCR; TCRdb has only the in-frame clones, and not every one. The sample includes some 110,000 clones, 58% of them seen just once. The sample was CD8+ T cells sorted from blood, taken at week 4, from a patient treated with tofacitinib. Every receptor here comes from a human donor with alopecia areata. Each CDR3 is given with its conserved first and last residue. Fields, in order: D gene, clone size, J gene, V gene, CDR3 DNA, CDR3 protein. A D gene is named only where the DNA matches it firmly. Clone size, where shown, is once, few, many, or a class for clones that have expanded.

TRBD1 | . | TRBJ1-2 | TRBV29-1 | TGCAGCGTAGTCTCAGGGGGCAACTATGGCTACACCTTC | CSVVSGGNYGYTF
TRBD2 | . | TRBJ2-5 | TRBV11-2 | TGTGCCAGCAGCCCAGGACTAGCGGGGGGCCGCCAAGAGACCCAGTACTTC | CASSPGLAGGRQETQYF
. | few | TRBJ2-5 | TRBV29-1 | TGCAGCGTTGAATTGCTAGGGGGAGAGACCCAGTACTTC | CSVELLGGETQYF
. | . | TRBJ2-5 | TRBV20-1 | TGCAGTGCTAATGGGGCGACCCAGTACTTC | CSANGATQYF
TRBD2 | few | TRBJ2-1 | TRBV9 | TGTGCCAGCAGCGTGGGGGGAGGGAGTGAGCAGTTCTTC | CASSVGGGSEQFF
TRBD1 | . | TRBJ1-1 | TRBV30 | TGTGCCGGGGGGACAGGGCAGGATCACACTGAAGCTTTCTTT | CAGGTGQDHTEAFF
TRBD2 | . | TRBJ2-3 | TRBV7-2 | TGTGCTGCTCATAGCGGGGGGAACCCAGATACGCAGTATTTT | CAAHSGGNPDTQYF
TRBD2 | . | TRBJ2-3 | TRBV30 | TGTGCCTGGAGTGGGACTAGCGGAGAGACGCAGTATTTT | CAWSGTSGETQYF
TRBD2 | few | TRBJ2-5 | TRBV5-1 | TGCGCCAGCAGCTTTAGCGGGGGGCCCCAAGAGACCCAGTACTTC | CASSFSGGPQETQYF
TRBD2 | . | TRBJ2-4 | TRBV11-2 | TGTGCCAGCAGCCCCGGGGGGGGATCCAAAAACATTCAGTACTTC | CASSPGGGSKNIQYF
TRBD1 | . | TRBJ1-5 | TRBV2 | TGTGCCAGCAGGCCGGGACAGGGGAACAATCAGCCCCAGCATTTT | CASRPGQGNNQPQHF
. | . | TRBJ2-5 | TRBV5-6 | TGTGCCAGCAGCTTGGACGGCTTGCAAGAGACCCAGTACTTC | CASSLDGLQETQYF
TRBD2 | . | TRBJ2-4 | TRBV4-3 | TGCGCCAGCAGCCTCGACCCCGTCAGGGAGGGAGCCAAAAACATTCAGTACTTC | CASSLDPVREGAKNIQYF
. | . | TRBJ2-4 | TRBV23-1 | TGCGCCAGCAGTCGTTGGGGGATGGCCAAAAACATTCAGTACTTC | CASSRWGMAKNIQYF
. | . | TRBJ2-5 | TRBV30 | TGTGCCTGCCTCATAGGGATGGGGGAGACCCAGTACTTC | CACLIGMGETQYF
. | . | TRBJ2-7 | TRBV19 | TGTGCCAGTAGTATAGGGGGGCGGTACGAGCAGTACTTC | CASSIGGRYEQYF
. | . | TRBJ2-7 | TRBV7-2 | TGTGCCAGCAGCTTAGGACAGCCCTACGAGCAGTACTTC | CASSLGQPYEQYF
TRBD2 | . | TRBJ2-7 | TRBV6-5 | TGTGCCAGCCGGGGACTAGCGGGGTCCTACGAGCAGTACTTC | CASRGLAGSYEQYF
. | . | TRBJ1-5 | TRBV11-2 | TGTGCCAGCAGCTTGCACAGTGCTAGCAATCAGCCCCAGCATTTT | CASSLHSASNQPQHF
TRBD2 | . | TRBJ2-7 | TRBV6-5 | TGTGCCAGCACCTTCAGCGGGGGGGCATACGAGCAGTACTTC | CASTFSGGAYEQYF
. | . | TRBJ1-1 | TRBV29-1 | TGCAGCGTTGAAGACGGAGACACTGAAGCTTTCTTT | CSVEDGDTEAFF
TRBD1 | few | TRBJ1-4 | TRBV7-9 | TGTGCCAGCAGCGCCCCGGGACAGGGAGATGAAAAACTGTTTTTT | CASSAPGQGDEKLFF
. | . | TRBJ2-7 | TRBV30 | TGTGCCTGGAGTGTAAACAGTCCGGGGGAGCAGTACTTC | CAWSVNSPGEQYF
TRBD1 | few | TRBJ2-7 | TRBV30 | TGTGCCTGGAGTGTGGGACAGCCCAACGAGCAGTACTTC | CAWSVGQPNEQYF
. | . | TRBJ2-2 | TRBV7-2 | TGTGCCAGCAGCTTAGAGGGACCCACACAGCAGAACACCGGGGAGCTGTTTTTT | CASSLEGPTQQNTGELFF
. | . | TRBJ1-4 | TRBV13 | TGTGCCAGCAGCTTCTGGGGGGCGGATGAAAAACTGTTTTTT | CASSFWGADEKLFF
. | few | TRBJ2-7 | TRBV29-1 | TGCAGCGTCGCCGACAGGCGACCCTACGAGCAGTACTTC | CSVADRRPYEQYF